The 7 T cell receptor beta chains reported below all come from one sample, sequenced in a study of blood T cell repertoires in COVID-19. Clones were sequenced by immunoSEQ multiplex PCR, and TCRdb holds only the in-frame ones, with some missing. Of 150,000 to 200,000 clones listed, 82% are singletons. The specimen was PBMCs or T cells enriched from blood (not recorded which). The receptors were gathered from a man between 60 and 75 years old who had recovered from COVID-19.

The J gene is TRBJ2-3, the V gene TRBV28, with TRBD1 matching 7 bases. This CDR3 has 15 amino acids. The J segment lost 6 bases and the V segment lost 7 bases, leaving 13 bases of the junction unmatched. CDR1 and CDR2 from the germline V gene are MDHEN and SYDVKM. The chain's CDR3 is CASTSPRTGGDTQYF. The CDR3 bases are TGTGCCAGCACTTCCCCCCGGACAGGCGGTGATACGCAGTATTTT. Supplemented by reference TRBV28 and TRBJ2-3, the full variable domain reads DVKVTQSSRYLVKRTGEKVFLECVQDMDHENMFWYRQDPGLGLRLIYFSYDVKMKEKGDIPEGYSVSREKKERFSLILESASTNQTSMYLCASTSPRTGGDTQYFGPGTRLTVL.

The chain links TRBV10-3 to TRBJ2-1; 7 nucleotides agree with TRBD1. The J segment lost 5 bases and the V segment lost 10 bases, leaving 14 bases of the junction unmatched. The length of the CDR3 is 15 residues. The V gene's germline CDR1 is ENHRY and CDR2 SYGVKD. Here the CDR3 DNA reads TGTGCCAGCCAGGACCGGACAGGCTACCACAATGAGCAGTTCTTC. Its protein is CASQDRTGYHNEQFF.

This chain uses TRBV6-4 with TRBJ1-2, with D perhaps matching TRBD1 (5 bases). Germline V gene data show CDR1 as MRHNA and CDR2 as SNTAGT. V lost 6 bases, J lost 3 bases, and 11 bases lay in between. The CDR3 length is 13 residues. The CDR3: CASSHRGDYGYTF. The CDR3 DNA sequence: TGTGCCAGCAGCCACCGGGGGGACTATGGCTACACCTTC.

The rearrangement joins TRBV5-5 to TRBJ1-1, with 8 bases lining up with TRBD1. The germline CDR1 and CDR2 sequences are SGHKS and YYEKEE (reference sequence). The CDR3 runs to 18 residues. Trimming at V came to 1 base and at J to 4 bases, leaving 15 bases not matched to a gene. DNA for the CDR3: TGTGCCAGCAGCTTGTACCCGAGACAGGGGTTGAGTGCCACTGAAGCTTTCTTT. This encodes CASSLYPRQGLSATEAFF.

This clone was found once. The chain is built from TRBV15 and TRBJ2-7; D remains ambiguous. Germline CDR1 and CDR2: LNHNV and YYDKDF (reference sequence). The CDR3 has 13 residues. V lost 8 bases, J lost 1 base, and 12 bases lay in between. The CDR3 loop reads CATVAEDSYEQYF. The CDR3 DNA reads as TGTGCCACCGTGGCCGAGGATTCCTACGAGCAGTACTTC.

This clone was observed a single time. This chain connects TRBV25-1 to TRBJ1-4; no definite D call. The CDR3 is 16 amino acids. V was clipped by 3 bases and J by 0 bases, with 11 bases between them. Per the germline V gene, CDR1 is MGHDK and CDR2 is SYGVNS. CDR3 nucleotides: TGTGCCAGCAGTGAGAGGGCGATTGCAACTAATGAAAAACTGTTTTTT. This translates into CASSERAIATNEKLFF. Full variable domain (rest looked up from reference TRBV25-1 and TRBJ1-4): EADIYQTPRYLVIGTGKKITLECSQTMGHDKMYWYQQDPGMELHLIHYSYGVNSTEKGDLSSESTVSRIRTEHFPLTLESARPSHTSQYLCASSERAIATNEKLFFGSGTQLSVL.

V is TRBV18 and J is TRBJ2-4, with 10 bases identical to TRBD2. The junction had 3 bases not matched to a gene; V was cut back by 1 base and J by 9 bases. The CDR3 runs 14 residues. CDR1 is KGHSH and CDR2 is LQKENI in the germline V gene. CDR3 sequence (DNA): TGTGCCAGCTCACCACTACTAGCGGGAACCATTCAGTACTTC. This translates into CASSPLLAGTIQYF. The entire variable domain, with the rest obtained from reference TRBV18 and TRBJ2-4, is as follows: NAGVMQNPRHLVRRRGQEARLRCSPMKGHSHVYWYRQLPEEGLKFMVYLQKENIIDESGMPKERFSAEFPKEGPSILRIQQVVRGDSAAYFCASSPLLAGTIQYFGAGTRLSVL.